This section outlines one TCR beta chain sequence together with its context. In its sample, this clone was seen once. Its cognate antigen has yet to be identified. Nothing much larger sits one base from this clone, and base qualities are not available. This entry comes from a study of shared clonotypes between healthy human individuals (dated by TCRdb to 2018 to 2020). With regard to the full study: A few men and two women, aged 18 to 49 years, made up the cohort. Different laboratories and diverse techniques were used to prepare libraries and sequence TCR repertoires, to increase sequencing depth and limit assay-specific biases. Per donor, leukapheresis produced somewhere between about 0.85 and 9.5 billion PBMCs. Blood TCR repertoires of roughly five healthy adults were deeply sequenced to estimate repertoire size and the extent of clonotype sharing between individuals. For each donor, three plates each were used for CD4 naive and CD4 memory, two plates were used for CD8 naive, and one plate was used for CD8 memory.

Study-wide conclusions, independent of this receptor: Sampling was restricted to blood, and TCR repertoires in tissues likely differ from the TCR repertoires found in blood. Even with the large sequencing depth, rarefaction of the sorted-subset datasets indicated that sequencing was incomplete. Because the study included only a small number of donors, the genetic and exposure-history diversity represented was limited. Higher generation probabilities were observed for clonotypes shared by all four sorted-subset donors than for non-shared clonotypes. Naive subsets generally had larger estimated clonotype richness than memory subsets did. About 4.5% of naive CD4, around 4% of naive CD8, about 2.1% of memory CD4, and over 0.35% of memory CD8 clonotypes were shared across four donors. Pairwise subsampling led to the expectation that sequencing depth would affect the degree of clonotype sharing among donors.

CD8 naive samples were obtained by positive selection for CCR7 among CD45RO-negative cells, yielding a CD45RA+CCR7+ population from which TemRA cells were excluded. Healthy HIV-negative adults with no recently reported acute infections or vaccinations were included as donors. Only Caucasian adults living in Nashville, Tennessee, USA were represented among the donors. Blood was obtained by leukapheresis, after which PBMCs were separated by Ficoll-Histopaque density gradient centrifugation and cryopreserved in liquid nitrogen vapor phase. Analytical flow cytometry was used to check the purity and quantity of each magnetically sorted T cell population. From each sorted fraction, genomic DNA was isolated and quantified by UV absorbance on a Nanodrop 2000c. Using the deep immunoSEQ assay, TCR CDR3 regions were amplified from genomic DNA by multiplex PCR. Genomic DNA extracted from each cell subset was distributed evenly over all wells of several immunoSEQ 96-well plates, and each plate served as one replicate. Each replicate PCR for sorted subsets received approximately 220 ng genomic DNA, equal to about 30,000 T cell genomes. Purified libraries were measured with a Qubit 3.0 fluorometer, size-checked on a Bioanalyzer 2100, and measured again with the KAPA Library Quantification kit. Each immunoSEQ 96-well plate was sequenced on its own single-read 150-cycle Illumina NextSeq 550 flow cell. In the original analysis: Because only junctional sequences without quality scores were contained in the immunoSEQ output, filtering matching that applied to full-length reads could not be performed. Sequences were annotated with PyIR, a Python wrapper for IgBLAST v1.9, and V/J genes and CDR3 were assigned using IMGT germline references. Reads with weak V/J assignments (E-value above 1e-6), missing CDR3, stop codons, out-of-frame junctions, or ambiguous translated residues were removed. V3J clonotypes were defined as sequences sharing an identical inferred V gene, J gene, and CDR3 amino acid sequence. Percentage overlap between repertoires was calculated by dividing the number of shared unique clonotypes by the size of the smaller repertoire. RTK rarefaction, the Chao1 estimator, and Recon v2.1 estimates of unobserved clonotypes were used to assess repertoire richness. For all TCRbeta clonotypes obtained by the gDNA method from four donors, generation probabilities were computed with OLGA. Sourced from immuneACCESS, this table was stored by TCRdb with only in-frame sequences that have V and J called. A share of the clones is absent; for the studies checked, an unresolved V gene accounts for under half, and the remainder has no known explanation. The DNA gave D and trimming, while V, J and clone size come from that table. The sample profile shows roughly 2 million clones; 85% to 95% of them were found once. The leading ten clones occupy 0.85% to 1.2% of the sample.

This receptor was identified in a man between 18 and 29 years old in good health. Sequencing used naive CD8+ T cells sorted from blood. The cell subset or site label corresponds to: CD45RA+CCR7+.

The nucleotides are TGTGCCAGCAGCCTACCCCGGAAGCTACCCGGGGAGCTGTTTTTT. It specifies CASSLPRKLPGELFF. The sequence links TRBV5-6 to TRBJ2-2; the D segment cannot be called with confidence. V is clipped by 4 bases and J by 6 bases, and the sequence between their germline boundaries is 16 bases long. CDR1 and CDR2 are read off the germline V gene as SGHDT and YYEEEE. The CDR3, from cysteine to phenylalanine, totals 15 residues. The CDR3 DNA has 45 bases and is translated from base 1.